This TCR beta chain was captured in a study of regulatory T cells in long-lasting Graves disease. This clonotype has just a few counts. The antigen is unknown. As to time point: newly diagnosed GD, antithyroid drugs for less than 3 months. The TCR library was prepared using RNA isolated from PBMCs. Study-wide results and limits: It was in persistent disease that TRBV28, TRBJ1-2 and TRBJ2-5 were favored.

CDR3 size: 14 residues. Trimming pared 5 bases from V and 5 bases from J, leaving 16 bases between. Germline CDR1 is LNHDA and CDR2 is SQIVND (reference sequence). In building TCR beta libraries, iRepertoire HTBI primers were used together with Arm-PCR of CDR3 regions. Using its own MiXCR run on the multiplex PCR reads, TCRdb lists one record per CDR3 protein. The sample holds about 400,000 distinct CDR3 sequences, roughly 15% seen once. These data also formed part of another study, on T cells in Graves' hyperthyroidism and ophthalmopathy. That publication notes: Hyperthyroidism had been newly diagnosed in patients aged 18 to 65, and its duration was under 2 months.

V is TRBV19 and J is TRBJ2-7; perhaps D is TRBD1 or TRBD2 (6 bases each). Sequenced material: peripheral blood mononuclear cells (PBMCs), taken at new diagnosis, from a patient treated with antithyroid drugs. The receptor's source is a young woman with Graves disease. CDR3 in amino acids: CASSPPRGRNEQYF. CDR3 coding DNA: TGTGCCAGTAGTCCCCCCCGGGGGCGAAACGAGCAGTACTTC.